A single sample is the source of the 29 T cell receptor beta chains below, sequenced in a study of somatic mutations in cytotoxic T cells in rheumatoid arthritis. Method: immunoSEQ multiplex PCR; TCRdb's copy keeps in-frame clones and lacks some. The sample includes about 9,000 clones, about four fifths of them seen just once. Sequencing input: CD8+ T cells sorted from blood. The origin of the receptors is an adult with rheumatoid arthritis.

The chain recombines TRBV4-2 with TRBJ2-2; 8 positions match TRBD2. Germline CDR1 reads LGHNA; CDR2 reads YNFKEQ. The length of the CDR3 is 16 residues. The V gene end was trimmed by 0 bases and the J gene end by 3 bases; junction bases not matched to a gene: 3. CDR3 sequence: CASSQEAGAYTGELFF. The DNA of the CDR3 is TGTGCCAGCAGCCAAGAAGCGGGGGCCTACACCGGGGAGCTGTTTTTT.

A few counts support this clone. The chain uses TRBV15 and TRBJ2-1; D remains unclear. Trimming shortened V by 3 bases and J by 7 bases, and 10 bases separated the two germline ends. The CDR3 covers 13 residues. The germline CDR1 and CDR2 sequences are LNHNV and YYDKDF (reference sequence). CDR3 amino acids: CATSRGDRNEQFF. The CDR3 nucleotides are TGTGCCACCAGCAGGGGCGATCGGAATGAGCAGTTCTTC.

CDR3 bases: TGTGCCAGCAGGAACGACGGGGCCTATGGCTACACCTTC. It translates to CASRNDGAYGYTF. This chain connects TRBV6-5 to TRBJ1-2; D is possibly TRBD1 (5 bases). Trimming removed 6 bases at V and 4 bases at J, with 12 bases between. Per the germline V gene, CDR1 is MNHEY and CDR2 is SVGAGI. The CDR3 contains 13 residues.

The genes are TRBV18 and TRBJ2-7; either TRBD1 or TRBD2 may fit D (5 bases each). This CDR3 spans 12 amino acids. V was trimmed by 5 bases and J by 7 bases, leaving 12 bases between them. Germline loops: CDR1 KGHSH, CDR2 LQKENI. The CDR3 DNA sequence: TGTGCCAGCTCAACACGTTGGGGGGAGCAGTACGTC. Translating it yields CASSTRWGEQYV.

CDR3 coding DNA: TGTGCCAGCAGTGGGTGGGGGACCTATGGCTACACCTTC. Protein product: CASSGWGTYGYTF. The chain carries TRBV2 and TRBJ1-2; possibly TRBD1 for D (5 bases). Trimming cost V 4 bases and J 4 bases, with 10 bases left between them. The CDR3 is made up of 13 amino acids. CDR1 and CDR2 from the germline V gene are SNHLY and FYNNEI.

The chain employs TRBV7-9 and TRBJ2-1; 8 nucleotides match TRBD1. Trimming took 4 bases from V and 4 from J; bases not matched to a gene: 9. Germline V gene lookup returns CDR1 SEHNR and CDR2 FQNEAQ (reference sequence). This CDR3 comprises 16 residues. The CDR3 here is CASSSWTGSGYNEQFF. The CDR3 bases are TGTGCCAGCAGCTCCTGGACAGGGTCGGGGTACAATGAGCAGTTCTTC. Based on the CDR3 plus reference TRBV7-9 and TRBJ2-1, the full variable domain is DTGVSQNPRHKITKRGQNVTFRCDPISEHNRLYWYRQTLGQGPEFLTYFQNEAQLEKSRLLSDRFSAERPKGSFSTLEIQRTEQGDSAMYLCASSSWTGSGYNEQFFGPGTRLTVL.

This clone has only one observation. V gene TRBV9 combines with J gene TRBJ2-5, with 7 nucleotides matching TRBD2. This CDR3 is built from 15 residues. Germline V gives CDR1 SGDLS, CDR2 YYNGEE. V gave up 0 bases and J gave up 2 bases; unmatched junction bases: 4. The chain's CDR3 is CASSVDAGAQETQYF. CDR3 sequence (DNA): TGTGCCAGCAGCGTAGATGCGGGAGCTCAAGAGACCCAGTACTTC.

The chain links TRBV9 to TRBJ1-1, with TRBD1 as a possible D gene (5 bases). Per germline, CDR1 SGDLS and CDR2 YYNGEE. V was shortened by 7 bases and J by 7 bases, with 17 bases between the two germline ends. The length of the CDR3 is 13 residues. The CDR3: CASGGGLEDEAFF. In DNA, the CDR3 is TGTGCCAGCGGGGGGGGATTGGAGGATGAAGCTTTCTTT.

This sequence joins TRBV27 and TRBJ2-1; TRBD2 agrees at 7 bases. The CDR3 is made up of 14 amino acids. Looked up from germline, CDR1 is MNHEY and CDR2 is SMNVEV (reference sequence). After removal of 5 bases from V and 8 bases from J, the junction contained 9 bases not matched to a gene. Here the CDR3 reads CASSLGRARYEQFF. The CDR3 DNA sequence: TGTGCCAGCAGTCTGGGGAGGGCCCGCTATGAGCAGTTCTTC.

The chain links TRBV7-9 to TRBJ2-7; D is unresolved. The V gene's germline CDR1 is SEHNR and CDR2 FQNEAQ (reference sequence). V gave up 10 bases and J gave up 6 bases, with 16 bases separating them. The CDR3 runs 12 residues. CDR3 loop: CATATGPLEQYF. As DNA, the CDR3 is TGTGCCACGGCTACGGGCCCCCTCGAGCAGTACTTC.

This clone is a singleton in its sample. This chain uses TRBV7-2 with TRBJ2-3; 8 bases fit TRBD2. With 1 base clipped from V and 3 bases from J, the junction kept 15 bases outside the gene matches. Germline CDR1 is SGHTA and CDR2 is FQGNSA. This CDR3 has 19 amino acids. The CDR3 DNA is TGTGCCAGCAGCTTAGATTTTTCCTGGGCGGGGGGCCGTACAGATACGCAGTATTTT. Translation: CASSLDFSWAGGRTDTQYF. Full variable domain (missing parts from reference TRBV7-2 and TRBJ2-3): GAGVSQSPSNKVTEKGKDVELRCDPISGHTALYWYRQSLGQGLEFLIYFQGNSAPDKSGLPSDRFSAERTGGSVSTLTIQRTQQEDSAVYLCASSLDFSWAGGRTDTQYFGPGTRLTVL.

This clone has a handful of counts. This chain joins TRBV10-3 and TRBJ2-7, with 11 bases identical to TRBD2. The V and J ends lost 10 bases and 7 bases, in that order; junction bases with no gene match: 12. The V gene's germline CDR1 is ENHRY and CDR2 SYGVKD. The CDR3 covers 14 residues. As DNA, the CDR3 is TGTGCCACCCTGACTAGCGGGGTTACTAGGGAGCAGTACTTC. Protein product: CATLTSGVTREQYF.

This clone was seen more than once but under ten times. This chain links TRBV9 with TRBJ2-1, with 7 bases identical to TRBD2. Losses at the gene ends were 0 bases for V and 9 bases for J; bases not matched to a gene: 3. From germline, CDR1 is SGDLS and CDR2 YYNGEE. This CDR3 spans 13 amino acids. The CDR3 here is CASSVGGGSEQFF. CDR3 nucleotides: TGTGCCAGCAGCGTAGGGGGGGGGAGTGAGCAGTTCTTC.

This chain connects TRBV5-1 to TRBJ1-4, with D possibly being TRBD1 (5 bases). Germline V gene lookup returns CDR1 SGHRS and CDR2 YFSETQ. This CDR3 region has 16 residues. V lost 4 bases and J lost 6, with 19 bases in between. CDR3 protein: CASSPGAGTRDEKLFF. In DNA, the CDR3 is TGCGCCAGCAGCCCGGGAGCCGGGACGCGGGATGAAAAACTGTTTTTT.

This clone was counted a few times. The rearrangement links TRBV7-6 to TRBJ2-6; D call uncertain. The CDR3 loop spans 13 amino acids. The germline V gene has CDR1 SGHVS and CDR2 FNYEAQ. Trimming shortened V by 5 bases and J by 1 base, and 3 bases separated the two germline ends. The CDR3 DNA is TGTGCCAGCAGCGTTTCTGGGGCCAACGTCCTGACTTTC. Its protein product is CASSVSGANVLTF.

The V and J genes are TRBV7-2 and TRBJ2-7, with 7 bases that match TRBD2. V was pared by 5 bases and J by 0 bases, with 7 bases of the junction left unmatched. This CDR3 has 15 amino acids. CDR1 and CDR2 (germline): SGHTA, FQGNSA. This CDR3 reads CASSQASGDSYEQYF. The CDR3 DNA sequence: TGTGCCAGCAGCCAAGCCAGCGGGGACTCCTACGAGCAGTACTTC.

In this sample, this clone turned up a few times. The chain recombines TRBV7-6 with TRBJ2-1; maybe TRBD2 (5 bases). The germline CDR1 and CDR2 sequences are SGHVS and FNYEAQ. Trimming took off 4 bases at V and 7 bases at J, with 17 bases between the two ends. The CDR3 consists of 15 residues. The CDR3 DNA reads as TGTGCCAGCAGCTCTCTAGCCGGAGCGGCAAATGAGCAGTTCTTC. This translates into CASSSLAGAANEQFF.

The CDR3 nucleotides read TGTGCCAGTGTGGACAGGGAAGGCCCGAACACCGGGGAGCTGTTTTTT. It codes for CASVDREGPNTGELFF. The rearrangement joins TRBV19 to TRBJ2-2, with 8 bases identical to TRBD1. Germline V CDR1 and CDR2: LNHDA, SQIVND (reference sequence). Unmatched junction bases numbered 8, after V lost 8 bases and J lost 0 bases. This CDR3 is 16 amino acids long.

This chain uses TRBV6-1 with TRBJ1-5; D is ambiguous. Germline CDR1 and CDR2: MNHNS and SASEGT. The CDR3 covers 14 residues. V shed 4 bases and J shed 2 bases, with 9 bases lying between them. This chain's CDR3 is CASSGNRGNQPQHF. DNA for the CDR3: TGTGCCAGCAGTGGCAACAGAGGCAATCAGCCCCAGCATTTT.

This chain uses TRBV9 with TRBJ2-2; D is perhaps TRBD1 (5 bases). This CDR3 has 15 amino acids. Trimming shortened V by 5 bases and J by 0 bases, and 11 bases separated the two germline ends. The germline gives CDR1 SGDLS, CDR2 YYNGEE. CDR3 sequence: CASSERGANTGELFF. The CDR3 DNA follows: TGTGCCAGCAGTGAAAGGGGCGCGAACACCGGGGAGCTGTTTTTT.

In this sample, this clone turned up a few times. The chain links TRBV29-1 to TRBJ2-1, with 12 bases lining up with TRBD2. Germline CDR1 SQVTM, CDR2 ANQGSEA. CDR3 length: 15 residues. The junction had 6 bases not matched to a gene; V was cut back by 4 bases and J by 5 bases. The CDR3 DNA reads as TGCAGCGTTGTAACTCTAGCGGGAGGGAACAATGAGCAGTTCTTC. Protein product: CSVVTLAGGNNEQFF.

The V call is TRBV7-3, the J call TRBJ2-7; 9 positions agree with TRBD2. This CDR3 has 15 residues. V dropped 4 bases and J dropped 3; count of bases not matched to a gene: 7. The V gene's germline CDR1 is SGHTA and CDR2 FQGTGA. The DNA for the CDR3 is TGTGCCAGCAGCTCGGGACTAGCTCAACACTACGAGCAGTACGTC. Protein product: CASSSGLAQHYEQYV.

This clone was recorded a few times. The V gene is TRBV5-4, the J gene TRBJ1-1, with 11 positions matching TRBD1. The CDR3 totals 16 residues. Germline V gene sequence: CDR1 SGHNT, CDR2 YYREEE (reference sequence). Losses at the gene ends were 0 bases for V and 4 bases for J; bases not matched to a gene: 5. The CDR3 spells CASSLGTGGAGTEAFF. Written as DNA, the CDR3 is TGTGCCAGCAGCTTGGGGACAGGGGGCGCGGGCACTGAAGCTTTCTTT.

The V and J genes are TRBV11-3 and TRBJ2-3, with D unclear. Looked up from germline, CDR1 is SGHNT and CDR2 is YENEEA. The CDR3 length is 14 residues. V was clipped by 4 bases and J by 6 bases, with 14 bases between them. The CDR3 is CASSSGSPGDTQYF. CDR3 nucleotides: TGTGCCAGCAGCTCCGGTTCCCCCGGGGATACGCAGTATTTT.

About this clone itself: An end of the junction does not agree with germline; a read error may underlie this. The genes are TRBV9 and TRBJ2-1; TRBD2 matches at 8 bases. The CDR3 consists of 13 residues. Germline V gene data show CDR1 as SGDLS and CDR2 as YYNGEE. In nucleotides, the CDR3 is TGTGCCAGCAGCGACTCTAGCGGGTTACTCCTCGTCTTC. Translated, it gives CASSDSSGLLLVF.

This rearrangement joins TRBV5-1 to TRBJ2-1, with 7 bases fitting TRBD2. Unmatched junction bases numbered 2, after V lost 1 base and J lost 1 base. The CDR3 has 15 amino acids. Germline CDR1 reads SGHRS; CDR2 reads YFSETQ. CDR3 sequence reads: CASSLLRESYNEQFF. Written as DNA, the CDR3 is TGCGCCAGCAGCTTGTTGCGGGAGTCCTACAATGAGCAGTTCTTC.

This chain uses TRBV11-1 with TRBJ2-7; 14 bases map to TRBD2. Germline lookup yields CDR1 SGHAT and CDR2 FQDESV (reference sequence). CDR3 length: 15 amino acids. V lost 5 bases to trimming and J lost 7 bases; unmatched junction nucleotides: 7. CDR3 DNA: TGTGCCAGCAGCACGCCGGGACTAGCGGGAGTTGAGCAGTACTTC. It codes for CASSTPGLAGVEQYF.

This clone was seen a single time. The chain joins TRBV5-5 to TRBJ2-7; D tentatively reads TRBD1 or TRBD2 (6 bases each). Per germline, CDR1 SGHKS and CDR2 YYEKEE (reference sequence). There are 15 residues in the CDR3. Trimming removed 0 bases at V and 0 bases at J, with 10 bases between. The CDR3 here is CASSLGGDTSYEQYF. DNA for the CDR3: TGTGCCAGCAGCTTGGGGGGGGACACCTCCTACGAGCAGTACTTC.

The chain uses TRBV5-6 and TRBJ1-2; possible D gene TRBD1, 5 bases. Germline V gives CDR1 SGHDT, CDR2 YYEEEE. The germline V and J ends were trimmed by 3 bases and 3 bases, with 9 bases remaining between them. The CDR3 is made up of 13 amino acids. In DNA, the CDR3 is TGTGCCAGCAGCTCAGGGAACGACTATGGCTACACCTTC. This gives the protein CASSSGNDYGYTF.